The 29 T cell receptor beta chains below all came from one sample that was sequenced in a study of T cell changes during pregnancy in multiple sclerosis. TCRdb keeps only in-frame clones here, not all; method: immunoSEQ multiplex PCR. The sample consists of tens of thousands of clones, 91% of them appearing once. Specimen: peripheral blood, collected after pregnancy. These receptors all come from a female donor in good health, enrolled as a control in a pregnancy study.

The chain uses TRBV4-3 and TRBJ2-4, with 8 bases lining up with TRBD2. The germline gives CDR1 LGHNA, CDR2 YSLEER. CDR3 size: 14 residues. Trimming cost V 2 bases and J 6 bases; bases outside gene matches: 3. CDR3 amino acids: CASSQTGGVNIQYF. The CDR3 coding sequence is TGCGCCAGCAGCCAAACGGGGGGGGTAAACATTCAGTACTTC.

This sequence joins TRBV19 and TRBJ2-7, with a tentative D call TRBD1 (6 bases). The CDR3 runs 14 residues. Trimming took off 8 bases at V and 7 bases at J, with 21 bases between the two ends. CDR1 is LNHDA, CDR2 SQIVND, per germline (reference sequence). DNA of the CDR3: TGTGCCAGTGATCCTGGACAGACTTCGGGGGAGCAGTACTTC. This sequence encodes CASDPGQTSGEQYF.

V is TRBV10-3 and J is TRBJ2-5, with D hard to call. This CDR3 region has 13 residues. V dropped 4 bases and J dropped 5 bases, with 11 bases sitting between them. Germline CDR1 and CDR2: ENHRY and SYGVKD. The CDR3: CAISVQVGETQYF. The CDR3 coding sequence is TGTGCCATCAGTGTTCAGGTTGGGGAGACCCAGTACTTC.

V gene TRBV5-4 combines with J gene TRBJ2-3; 10 bases align to TRBD2. The ends lost 4 bases at V and 7 bases at J; junction bases unmatched: 18. Germline CDR1 reads SGHNT; CDR2 reads YYREEE (reference sequence). This CDR3 has 18 residues. CDR3 protein: CASSPPRLSGGAVNTQYF. In nucleotides, the CDR3 is TGTGCCAGCAGCCCCCCTCGCCTCAGCGGGGGGGCCGTCAATACGCAGTATTTT.

About this clone: The final CDR3 position lacks the conserved phenylalanine or tryptophan, pointing to a likely read error. This sequence joins TRBV5-4 and TRBJ1-4; TRBD1 agrees at 8 bases. V was pared by 4 bases and J by 5 bases, with 4 bases of the junction left unmatched. The CDR3 is 14 amino acids. Germline values: CDR1 SGHNT, CDR2 YYREEE (reference sequence). This chain's CDR3 is CASSDRGKNEKLFS. CDR3 bases: TGTGCCAGCAGCGACAGGGGCAAGAATGAAAAACTGTTTTCT.

The V gene is TRBV4-3, the J gene TRBJ2-7; tentative D call: TRBD1 (5 bases). The CDR3 covers 13 residues. In germline, CDR1 is LGHNA, CDR2 YSLEER. The V gene lost 1 base and the J gene lost 6 bases, with 10 bases spanning the gap. CDR3 sequence: CASSQVRGFEQYF. The CDR3 nucleotides read TGCGCCAGCAGCCAAGTTAGGGGTTTCGAGCAGTACTTC.

The chain joins TRBV10-3 to TRBJ1-5; D remains ambiguous. The germline V gene has CDR1 ENHRY and CDR2 SYGVKD. Trimming took off 3 bases at V and 5 bases at J, with 11 bases between the two ends. The CDR3 sequence is 14 residues long. CDR3 residues: CAISEELPDQPQHF. CDR3 coding DNA: TGTGCCATCAGTGAAGAACTACCTGATCAGCCCCAGCATTTT.

This chain joins TRBV5-6 and TRBJ1-2; 7 bases match TRBD1. This CDR3 is built from 15 residues. Germline CDR1 reads SGHDT; CDR2 reads YYEEEE. The V gene end was trimmed by 5 bases and the J gene end by 2 bases; junction bases not matched to a gene: 9. Here the CDR3 reads CASSMNRGLNYGYTF. As DNA, the CDR3 is TGTGCCAGCAGTATGAACAGGGGCCTGAACTATGGCTACACCTTC.

The chain combines TRBV19 with TRBJ1-1; 9 nucleotides match TRBD1. With 1 base clipped from V and 5 bases from J, the junction kept 5 bases outside the gene matches. Germline values: CDR1 LNHDA, CDR2 SQIVND (reference sequence). CDR3 size: 15 residues. This chain's CDR3 is CASSIGGQGFTEAFF. The CDR3 coding sequence is TGTGCCAGTAGTATAGGGGGACAGGGCTTTACTGAAGCTTTCTTT.

The V and J genes are TRBV7-9 and TRBJ2-3, with 7 bases fitting TRBD1. The J segment lost 5 bases and the V segment lost 5 bases, leaving 10 bases of the junction unmatched. CDR1 SEHNR and CDR2 FQNEAQ come from the germline V gene (reference sequence). This CDR3 comprises 15 residues. The DNA for the CDR3 is TGTGCCAGCAGCCGGGACAGCCTAACGGGAGATACGCAGTATTTT. Translated, it gives CASSRDSLTGDTQYF.

The chain is built from TRBV27 and TRBJ2-5; 8 bases map to TRBD2. The junction had 13 bases not matched to a gene; V was cut back by 5 bases and J by 8 bases. In germline, CDR1 is MNHEY, CDR2 SMNVEV (reference sequence). This CDR3 contains 15 residues. CDR3 sequence: CASSPGSGVYRTQYF. CDR3 in DNA: TGTGCCAGCAGTCCCGGTAGCGGGGTATATCGAACCCAGTACTTC.

This chain connects TRBV2 to TRBJ2-3; D is unresolved. With 1 base removed from V and 7 bases from J, the gap between germline ends came to 6 bases. The germline CDR1 and CDR2 sequences are SNHLY and FYNNEI. This CDR3 region has 12 residues. The CDR3 reads CASSEGAHTQYF. CDR3 DNA sequence: TGTGCCAGCAGTGAAGGCGCCCATACGCAGTATTTT.

The chain joins TRBV18 to TRBJ2-7; a possible D gene is TRBD1 (5 bases). The CDR3 is 16 residues long. Trimming cost V 2 bases and J 3 bases, with 17 bases left between them. Germline CDR1 and CDR2: KGHSH and LQKENI. CDR3 coding DNA: TGTGCCAGCTCACCAGAGACAGCTCGGACACACTACGAGCAGTACTTC. It specifies CASSPETARTHYEQYF. Full variable domain (missing parts from reference TRBV18 and TRBJ2-7): NAGVMQNPRHLVRRRGQEARLRCSPMKGHSHVYWYRQLPEEGLKFMVYLQKENIIDESGMPKERFSAEFPKEGPSILRIQQVVRGDSAAYFCASSPETARTHYEQYFGPGTRLTVT.

The chain couples TRBV7-6 to TRBJ2-1; weak D call: TRBD1 (6 bases). Trimming pared 2 bases from V and 2 bases from J, leaving 10 bases between. In germline, CDR1 is SGHVS, CDR2 FNYEAQ. CDR3 length: 15 amino acids. The CDR3 protein is CASSLQGMTYNEQFF. CDR3 in DNA: TGTGCCAGCAGCTTACAGGGGATGACCTACAATGAGCAGTTCTTC.

This chain uses TRBV19 with TRBJ1-1, with D uncertain. V was cut by 1 base and J by 4 bases, with 7 bases left in between. The germline gives CDR1 LNHDA, CDR2 SQIVND (reference sequence). CDR3 length equals 13 residues. CDR3 bases: TGTGCCAGTAGTATAGTCGGGTTCACTGAAGCTTTCTTT. Its protein is CASSIVGFTEAFF.

The chain joins TRBV18 to TRBJ2-1; D is perhaps TRBD1 (5 bases). V lost 0 bases and J 2 bases, leaving 14 bases between the germline ends. Germline CDR1 and CDR2: KGHSH and LQKENI. This CDR3 has 17 amino acids. CDR3: CASSPPYAGKAYNEQFF. The CDR3 DNA reads TGTGCCAGCTCACCACCGTATGCAGGGAAGGCCTACAATGAGCAGTTCTTC.

The rearrangement joins TRBV15 to TRBJ2-7; 8 positions agree with TRBD1. With 2 bases clipped from V and 6 bases from J, the junction kept 9 bases outside the gene matches. The CDR3 contains 15 residues. Germline-derived CDR1 and CDR2 are LNHNV and YYDKDF (reference sequence). CDR3 nucleotide sequence: TGTGCCACCAGCAGAAAACAGGGGGAGAGTGTCGAGCAGTACTTC. Its protein product is CATSRKQGESVEQYF.

The count of this clone is one. This chain uses TRBV5-1 with TRBJ1-6; D remains ambiguous. The CDR3 covers 16 residues. CDR1 is SGHRS, CDR2 YFSETQ, per germline. V was trimmed by 5 bases and J by 1 base, leaving 13 bases between them. The CDR3 DNA follows: TGCGCCAGCAGTGTTCGAGGCATTTCCTATAATTCACCCCTCCACTTT. It encodes CASSVRGISYNSPLHF.

The chain links TRBV7-2 to TRBJ1-5; D is unclear. CDR3 size: 16 residues. CDR1 and CDR2 (germline): SGHTA, FQGNSA. The V and J ends lost 0 bases and 6 bases respectively, with 15 bases between them. The CDR3 nucleotides read TGTGCCAGCAGCTTAGCGCCCAAGGAACGCGGTCAGCCCCAGCATTTT. It is translated as CASSLAPKERGQPQHF.

V gene TRBV4-3 combines with J gene TRBJ2-7, with 9 bases that match TRBD2. V was pared by 2 bases and J by 2 bases, with 7 bases of the junction left unmatched. Germline V gene sequence: CDR1 LGHNA, CDR2 YSLEER. This CDR3 has 16 amino acids. CDR3 region: CASSQSRRGGAYEQYF. CDR3 nucleotide sequence: TGCGCCAGCAGCCAATCCCGGCGGGGGGGAGCCTACGAGCAGTACTTC.

CDR3 loop: CASAKGTAPYPNEQFF. CDR3 nucleotides: TGTGCCAGCGCCAAGGGGACAGCCCCTTACCCCAATGAGCAGTTCTTC. This rearrangement joins TRBV11-3 to TRBJ2-1; 7 nucleotides line up with TRBD1. This CDR3 spans 16 amino acids. Germline V gene lookup returns CDR1 SGHNT and CDR2 YENEEA. Trimming at V came to 8 bases and at J to 6 bases, leaving 16 bases not matched to a gene.

The table lists this clone with a count of one. The chain links TRBV27 to TRBJ1-3; 8 bases line up with TRBD1. This CDR3 spans 15 amino acids. CDR1 and CDR2 from the germline V gene are MNHEY and SMNVEV (reference sequence). After removal of 7 bases from V and 4 bases from J, the junction contained 9 bases not matched to a gene. CDR3 DNA sequence: TGTGCCAGCAACCCAGGGGGCGCGTTAGGAAACACCATATATTTT. Its translation is CASNPGGALGNTIYF.

J is TRBJ1-1 and V is TRBV7-2, with TRBD1 matching 7 bases. The CDR3 length is 14 residues. V lost 3 bases, J lost 4 bases, and 5 bases stayed unmatched. Germline values: CDR1 SGHTA, CDR2 FQGNSA. CDR3 bases: TGTGCCAGCAGCTTCGGGCAGGGGGGCACTGAAGCTTTCTTT. It yields the protein CASSFGQGGTEAFF.

The chain employs TRBV27 and TRBJ1-3; 7 positions match TRBD1. V shed 6 bases, J shed 2 bases, and the junction held 16 bases outside the gene matches. This CDR3 comprises 18 residues. Germline V gene lookup returns CDR1 MNHEY and CDR2 SMNVEV (reference sequence). The CDR3 nucleotides read TGTGCCAGCAGCACTAGAGGCTTCAACAGGGGCACTGGAAACACCATATATTTT. Translation gives CASSTRGFNRGTGNTIYF.

As to this clone: Distinct nucleotide sequences in the sample also encode this CDR3. The chain employs TRBV5-1 and TRBJ1-5, with D uncertain. The V end lost 0 bases, the J end lost 4 bases, and 5 bases lay between the germline ends. The CDR3 contains 13 residues. Germline assignment: CDR1 SGHRS and CDR2 YFSETQ. CDR3 DNA: TGCGCCAGCAGCTTGGCCCTTAATCAGCCCCAGCATTTT. It specifies CASSLALNQPQHF.

The gene calls are TRBV9 and TRBJ2-3; tentatively, D is TRBD1 (6 bases). Germline CDR1 reads SGDLS; CDR2 reads YYNGEE. V lost 3 bases and J 6 bases, leaving 11 bases between the germline ends. This CDR3 is built from 13 residues. The CDR3 DNA reads TGTGCCAGCAGCGCCGGACAGAGGGATACGCAGTATTTT. It encodes CASSAGQRDTQYF. The full variable domain, in which reference TRBV9 and TRBJ2-3 provide the parts outside the CDR3, is DSGVTQTPKHLITATGQRVTLRCSPRSGDLSVYWYQQSLDQGLQFLIQYYNGEERAKGNILERFSAQQFPDLHSELNLSSLELGDSALYFCASSAGQRDTQYFGPGTRLTVL.

This sequence joins TRBV9 and TRBJ1-1; D unclear. V lost 7 bases and J 6 bases, leaving 10 bases between the germline ends. The CDR3 is made up of 11 amino acids. Germline lookup yields CDR1 SGDLS and CDR2 YYNGEE. CDR3 region: CASGSAAEAFF. CDR3 DNA sequence: TGTGCCAGCGGGAGTGCTGCTGAAGCTTTCTTT. The complete variable domain, with remaining parts taken from reference TRBV9 and TRBJ1-1, reads DSGVTQTPKHLITATGQRVTLRCSPRSGDLSVYWYQQSLDQGLQFLIQYYNGEERAKGNILERFSAQQFPDLHSELNLSSLELGDSALYFCASGSAAEAFFGQGTRLTVV.

This clone was detected a few times. V gene TRBV6-6 combines with J gene TRBJ1-5; unclear D gene. In germline, CDR1 is MNHNY, CDR2 SVGAGI (reference sequence). Trimming stripped 7 bases from V and 3 bases from J, with 10 bases between. The length of the CDR3 is 13 residues. CDR3 sequence (DNA): TGTGCCAGCACTATAGACAACAATCAGCCCCAGCATTTT. It yields the protein CASTIDNNQPQHF.

The chain carries TRBV7-9 and TRBJ2-1, with 7 bases matching TRBD1. This CDR3 spans 12 amino acids. Looked up from germline, CDR1 is SEHNR and CDR2 is FQNEAQ (reference sequence). With 7 bases clipped from V and 8 bases from J, the junction kept 5 bases outside the gene matches. The CDR3 reads CASTEGAYEQFF. The CDR3 DNA follows: TGTGCCAGCACCGAGGGGGCCTATGAGCAGTTCTTC.